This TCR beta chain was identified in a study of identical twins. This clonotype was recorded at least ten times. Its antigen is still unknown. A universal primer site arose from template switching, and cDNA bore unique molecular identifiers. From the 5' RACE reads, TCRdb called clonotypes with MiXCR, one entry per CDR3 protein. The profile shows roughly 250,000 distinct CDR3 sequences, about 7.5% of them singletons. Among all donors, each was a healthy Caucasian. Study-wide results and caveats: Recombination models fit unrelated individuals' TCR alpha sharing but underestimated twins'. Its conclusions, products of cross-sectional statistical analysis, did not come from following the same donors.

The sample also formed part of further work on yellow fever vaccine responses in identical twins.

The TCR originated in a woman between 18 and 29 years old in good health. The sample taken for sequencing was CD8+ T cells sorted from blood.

The CDR3 DNA follows: TGCAGTGCGAGGAGGATGGACAGCTCATTGAACACTGAAGCTTTCTTT. This sequence encodes CSARRMDSSLNTEAFF. The chain combines TRBV20-1 with TRBJ1-1; possible D gene TRBD1, 6 bases. The V gene lost 6 bases and the J gene lost 0 bases, with 20 bases spanning the gap. CDR1 and CDR2 (germline): DFQATT, SNEGSKA (reference sequence). CDR3 length: 16 residues.